The subject of this entry is one T cell receptor (beta chain). The sample belongs to a study of identical twins. Template switching added a universal primer binding site, and final cDNA carried unique molecular identifiers. TCRdb fed the 5' RACE reads into MiXCR, producing one record per CDR3 protein. The sample includes around 470,000 distinct CDR3 sequences, around 14% of them seen just once. Healthy Caucasians supplied all donations. CDR3 size: 14 residues. Germline values: CDR1 MNHEY, CDR2 SMNVEV (reference sequence). V lost 0 bases, J lost 4 bases, and 9 bases lay in between. Another study also made use of these data, one on yellow fever vaccine responses in identical twins.

The V and J genes are TRBV27 and TRBJ2-5, with D possibly matching TRBD1 (5 bases). The sequence came from a young woman in good health. Sequencing used CD4+ T cells sorted from blood. The CDR3 DNA reads TGTGCCAGCAGTTTATCGGCCAGGGTAGAGACCCAGTACTTC. Translated, it gives CASSLSARVETQYF.